This passage covers 14 T cell receptor beta chains from one sample sequenced in a study of T cells in Graves' hyperthyroidism and ophthalmopathy (dated by TCRdb to about 2019). The library relied on multiplex PCR. This sample was sequenced with an Illumina HiSeq 2000. Amplification of TCR beta CDR3 regions was carried out from RNA transcripts. A first-round RT-PCR of the TCR CDR3 used the HTBI primer set with the Qiagen OneStep RT-PCR kit. TCRdb reprocessing: public reads trimmed at Q25 with fastp, clones called with MiXCR, in-frame beta chains kept. Each entry merges the rows of one CDR3 protein and shows their most common DNA and genes. The sample has fewer than 650,000 distinct CDR3 sequences on record, around 14% of them singletons. Clones ranked in the top ten supply more than 4.5% of the sample. The material sequenced was blood. These receptors all come from a woman younger than 45 with Graves' hyperthyroidism that later progressed to Graves' ophthalmopathy.

The chain is built from TRBV5-1 and TRBJ2-1; unclear D gene. The CDR3 spans 16 residues. Germline lookup yields CDR1 SGHRS and CDR2 YFSETQ. Trimming took 5 bases from V and 0 from J, leaving 15 bases between them. Here the CDR3 DNA reads TGCGCCAGCAGACGAACCCTCCCCCGCTCCTACAATGAGCAGTTCTTC. It translates to CASRRTLPRSYNEQFF.

This clonotype was observed at least ten times. This rearrangement joins TRBV7-6 to TRBJ1-4, with D hard to call. Per the germline V gene, CDR1 is SGHVS and CDR2 is FNYEAQ. The CDR3 sequence is 18 residues long. The germline V and J ends were trimmed by 0 bases and 0 bases, with 14 bases remaining between them. CDR3 DNA: TGTGCCAGCAGCTTAGCCGGGGAGAAGGATGCAACTAATGAAAAACTGTTTTTT. Protein product: CASSLAGEKDATNEKLFF.

The V gene is TRBV7-9, the J gene TRBJ2-5, with a possible D match to TRBD1 (5 bases). V lost 6 bases, J lost 5 bases, and 10 bases lay in between. CDR1 and CDR2 (germline): SEHNR, FQNEAQ (reference sequence). This CDR3 has 12 residues. DNA of the CDR3: TGTGCCAGCAGGACAGCGTTGGAGACCCAGTACTTC. It translates to CASRTALETQYF.

This clonotype occurred many times. The chain joins TRBV12-3 or TRBV12-4 to TRBJ2-7; 7 positions agree with TRBD2. This CDR3 comprises 14 residues. J lost 2 bases, V lost 6 bases, and 7 bases had no gene match. CDR3 sequence: CASSISGLTYEQYF. In DNA form, the CDR3 reads TGTGCCAGCAGCATTAGCGGGTTAACCTACGAGCAGTACTTC.

This clonotype came up many times. J is TRBJ2-2 and V is TRBV10-3, with TRBD1 identical over 7 bases. Per germline, CDR1 ENHRY and CDR2 SYGVKD. This CDR3 is 14 amino acids long. The trim removed 11 bases at V and 1 base at J, leaving 7 bases unmatched. Here the CDR3 DNA reads TGTGCCTCCCTGAGGACAGGGAACACCGGGGAGCTGTTTTTT. It encodes CASLRTGNTGELFF.

In this sample, this clonotype turned up many times. The V and J genes are TRBV14 and TRBJ2-1, with 10 bases fitting TRBD2. V trimming: 3 bases; J trimming: 4 bases; junction bases outside the gene matches: 6. Germline-derived CDR1 and CDR2 are SGHDN and FVKESK. The CDR3 extends over 16 amino acids. CDR3 DNA: TGTGCCAGCAGCCAGCCCGGGACTAGCGCTTACAATGAGCAGTTCTTC. Protein product: CASSQPGTSAYNEQFF.

This clonotype was detected once. This may come from a read error, since a much larger clone is one base off. The V and J genes are TRBV6-1 and TRBJ2-3, with D tentatively TRBD2 (6 bases). Germline-derived CDR1 and CDR2 are MNHNS and SASEGT. This CDR3 is built from 18 residues. V was pared by 6 bases and J by 2 bases, with 24 bases between. This chain's CDR3 is CASSLTTSIDEITDTQYF. CDR3 coding DNA: TGTGCCAGCAGCTTGACGACTAGTATCGACGAAATCACAGATACGCAGTATTTT.

In this sample, this clonotype turned up many times. The genes are TRBV2 and TRBJ2-5; D not certain. Germline lookup yields CDR1 SNHLY and CDR2 FYNNEI. This CDR3 comprises 13 residues. Deletions cut 4 bases from V and 3 bases from J, with 9 bases between. This CDR3 is CASSADGEETQYF. The CDR3 nucleotides read TGTGCCAGCAGTGCGGATGGGGAAGAGACCCAGTACTTC.

Remarks on this clonotype: This may come from a read error, since a much larger clone is one base off. The V gene is TRBV7-7, the J gene TRBJ2-3; TRBD2 might be the D (6 bases). CDR3 length: 15 amino acids. Germline V CDR1 and CDR2: SSHAT, FNYEAQ (reference sequence). The CDR3 DNA sequence: TGTGCTAGCAGCCTCGGGGGACGGGTGCAAGATACGCAGTATTTT. This translates into CASSLGGRVQDTQYF.

This clonotype occurred many times. The genes are TRBV29-1 and TRBJ2-2; D is uncertain. This CDR3 spans 12 amino acids. Trimming removed 2 bases from V and 0 bases from J, with 1 base in between. Germline values: CDR1 SQVTM, CDR2 ANQGSEA. The DNA of the CDR3 is TGCAGCGTTGAACCGAACACCGGGGAGCTGTTTTTT. This encodes CSVEPNTGELFF.

This clonotype was counted a few times. One end of the junction varies from germline; a read error may be responsible. V usage is TRBV19 and J usage is TRBJ2-7, with D possibly TRBD2 on 6 matching bases. Per germline, CDR1 LNHDA and CDR2 SQIVND (reference sequence). The CDR3 contains 13 residues. CDR3 region: CASMGDFPYEQYF. CDR3 nucleotide sequence: TGTGCAAGTATGGGGGACTTTCCCTACGAGCAGTACTTC.

This clonotype was recorded many times. This chain uses TRBV5-1 with TRBJ2-7, with 11 bases matching TRBD2. CDR1 is SGHRS and CDR2 is YFSETQ in the germline V gene. Germline trimming cut 4 bases from V and 6 bases from J; bases unmatched to any gene: 9. The CDR3 contains 15 residues. The CDR3 here is CASSDTSGSVVEQYF. CDR3 DNA sequence: TGCGCCAGCAGCGACACTAGCGGGAGCGTAGTCGAGCAGTACTTC.

This chain connects TRBV4-3 to TRBJ1-1; D gene ambiguous. The CDR3 totals 15 residues. From germline, CDR1 is LGHNA and CDR2 YSLEER. V was pared by 2 bases and J by 0 bases, with 10 bases between. CDR3 bases: TGCGCCAGCAGCCAATCCGGGCTCCTGAACACTGAAGCTTTCTTT. The encoded protein is CASSQSGLLNTEAFF.

This clonotype occurred many times. V and J are TRBV30 and TRBJ2-2; D uncertain. Germline CDR1 and CDR2: GTSNPN and SVGIG (reference sequence). The V gene lost 0 bases and the J gene lost 7 bases, with 9 bases spanning the gap. CDR3 size: 13 residues. CDR3 amino acids: CAWSVNRLGELFF. Here the CDR3 DNA reads TGTGCCTGGAGTGTAAACCGACTCGGGGAGCTGTTTTTT.